This entry lists 19 T cell receptor beta chains sequenced from one sample in a study of cytomegalovirus exposure and HLA in healthy donors. PCR was performed using 60 Vbeta and 13 Jbeta primers. The protocol was immunoSEQ multiplex PCR, while the TCRdb copy is restricted to in-frame clones and leaves out a portion. The sample lists 100,000 to 150,000 clones; about 81% were seen once. Sequenced sample: PBMCs. The receptors were sampled from a woman in her 30s in good health and CMV-seronegative.

This chain links TRBV5-1 with TRBJ1-2; 8 bases are shared with TRBD1. Germline V lookup: CDR1 SGHRS, CDR2 YFSETQ. The V and J ends lost 1 base and 4 bases, in that order; junction bases with no gene match: 9. The CDR3 loop spans 16 amino acids. The CDR3 spells CASSLSWTGRSYGYTF. The DNA for the CDR3 is TGCGCCAGCAGCTTGTCTTGGACAGGGCGTAGCTATGGCTACACCTTC.

This chain uses TRBV5-8 with TRBJ2-7, with unresolved D. Germline V gives CDR1 SGHTS, CDR2 YDEGEE. The CDR3 spans 13 residues. V lost 2 bases and J 3 bases, leaving 9 bases between the germline ends. CDR3: CASSFRWVYEQYF. CDR3 coding DNA: TGTGCCAGCAGCTTCAGGTGGGTCTACGAGCAGTACTTC.

This clone has a handful of counts. The chain joins TRBV28 to TRBJ1-2; the match to TRBD1 covers 10 bases. The trim removed 2 bases at V and 7 bases at J, leaving 16 bases unmatched. Germline CDR1 and CDR2: MDHEN and SYDVKM. The CDR3 contains 18 residues. The CDR3 is CASSLLGPGQGFRRGYTF. CDR3 nucleotide sequence: TGTGCCAGCAGTTTACTAGGACCGGGACAGGGGTTCCGGCGTGGCTACACCTTC.

The V gene is TRBV5-1, the J gene TRBJ2-3; D perhaps matches TRBD2 (6 bases). Germline V lookup: CDR1 SGHRS, CDR2 YFSETQ. V was cut by 0 bases and J by 1 base, with 9 bases left in between. CDR3 length: 15 amino acids. The CDR3 region has the DNA TGCGCCAGCAGCTTGGCCCCGGGAGGCACAGATACGCAGTATTTT. It yields the protein CASSLAPGGTDTQYF.

The chain joins TRBV4-3 to TRBJ2-5, with 7 bases matching TRBD2. Germline V gives CDR1 LGHNA, CDR2 YSLEER. J gave up 3 bases and V 4 bases, and 2 bases lay outside the gene matches. The CDR3 spans 13 residues. CDR3 protein: CASSRTREETQYF. CDR3 sequence (DNA): TGCGCCAGCAGCCGGACTAGAGAAGAGACCCAGTACTTC.

The CDR3 DNA reads as TGCGCCAGCAGCTGGGACAACTGGCAGTACAATGAGCAGTTCTTC. It yields the protein CASSWDNWQYNEQFF. V is TRBV5-1 and J is TRBJ2-1, with D perhaps TRBD1 (6 bases). Germline CDR1 and CDR2: SGHRS and YFSETQ. This CDR3 contains 15 residues. V lost 3 bases and J lost 4, with 14 bases in between.

This chain uses TRBV6-4 with TRBJ1-5; D gene uncertain. The CDR3 length is 13 residues. Germline CDR1 reads MRHNA; CDR2 reads SNTAGT. Trimming left V 5 bases short and J 6 bases short, with 11 bases between. This CDR3 is CASSREAGQPQHF. CDR3 coding DNA: TGTGCCAGCAGTCGAGAAGCGGGTCAGCCCCAGCATTTT.

This clone was detected only once. The chain carries TRBV6-1 and TRBJ1-1, with 7 bases identical to TRBD1. J was trimmed by 7 bases and V by 3 bases; bases with no gene match: 2. Germline values: CDR1 MNHNS, CDR2 SASEGT. This CDR3 is built from 12 residues. CDR3 region: CASSENRGEAFF. CDR3 DNA sequence: TGTGCCAGCAGTGAGAACAGGGGTGAAGCTTTCTTT.

The chain uses TRBV11-3 and TRBJ2-7; 14 bases map to TRBD2. Germline CDR1 reads SGHNT; CDR2 reads YENEEA. J lost 3 bases, V lost 4 bases, and 2 bases had no gene match. This CDR3 region has 15 residues. The CDR3 DNA reads TGTGCCAGCAGCTCCGGGACTAGCGGGAGCTACGAGCAGTACTTC. Translating gives CASSSGTSGSYEQYF.

The chain joins TRBV6-1 to TRBJ2-1; D not certain. The germline CDR1 and CDR2 sequences are MNHNS and SASEGT. CDR3 length: 15 residues. Trimming took 6 bases from V and 5 from J, leaving 17 bases between them. The CDR3 DNA reads as TGTGCCAGCAGCCGTCTACCTCCGTCGGACAATGAGCAGTTCTTC. Its translation: CASSRLPPSDNEQFF.

The J gene is TRBJ2-4, the V gene TRBV6-5; possible D gene TRBD1, 6 bases. The CDR3 is made up of 15 amino acids. V was cut by 5 bases and J by 2 bases, with 13 bases left in between. Looked up from germline, CDR1 is MNHEY and CDR2 is SVGAGI. CDR3: CASSPDSIPKNIQYF. In DNA, the CDR3 is TGTGCCAGCAGTCCGGACAGCATCCCCAAAAACATTCAGTACTTC.

CDR3 in DNA: TGTGCCAGCAGTTACAGGGGAGGACAGCCCCAGCATTTT. It is translated as CASSYRGGQPQHF. The V gene is TRBV6-5, the J gene TRBJ1-5, with a possible D match to TRBD1 (5 bases). V lost 2 bases to trimming and J lost 7 bases, with 9 bases between them. The germline V gene has CDR1 MNHEY and CDR2 SVGAGI. CDR3 length equals 13 residues.

The V gene is TRBV11-2, the J gene TRBJ2-1; 8 bases agree with TRBD1. The length of the CDR3 is 14 residues. V lost 3 bases to trimming and J lost 4 bases; unmatched junction nucleotides: 2. The V gene's germline CDR1 is SGHAT and CDR2 FQNNGV. The CDR3 here is CASSFRDRYNEQFF. The CDR3 DNA reads TGTGCCAGCAGCTTTAGGGACAGGTACAATGAGCAGTTCTTC.

The CDR3 nucleotides read TGTGCCAGCAGCAAAACGACGGGATTGGGAAACACCATATATTTT. Translating it yields CASSKTTGLGNTIYF. V is TRBV6-5 and J is TRBJ1-3; D is unclear. CDR3 size: 15 residues. Trimming took off 6 bases at V and 4 bases at J, with 16 bases between the two ends. The germline gives CDR1 MNHEY, CDR2 SVGAGI.

V gene TRBV2 combines with J gene TRBJ2-7; D is ambiguous. Germline CDR1 SNHLY, CDR2 FYNNEI. This CDR3 contains 18 residues. V shed 4 bases and J shed 0 bases, with 22 bases lying between them. As DNA, the CDR3 is TGTGCCAGCAGTGCCCCAGGTTTTAGAAAAAAGAGCTCCTACGAGCAGTACTTC. Encoded protein: CASSAPGFRKKSSYEQYF.

The chain joins TRBV18 to TRBJ2-1; perhaps TRBD1 as D (5 bases). CDR1 and CDR2 from the germline V gene are KGHSH and LQKENI. Trimming stripped 1 base from V and 3 bases from J, with 10 bases between. This CDR3 has 15 residues. The DNA of the CDR3 is TGTGCCAGCTCACCACAGGGGAATTTCTACAATGAGCAGTTCTTC. Protein product: CASSPQGNFYNEQFF.

V usage is TRBV5-6 and J usage is TRBJ2-1; 7 bases fit TRBD2. V lost 2 bases to trimming and J lost 0 bases; unmatched junction nucleotides: 8. Per germline, CDR1 SGHDT and CDR2 YYEEEE. The CDR3 covers 17 residues. CDR3 sequence reads: CASSFGPGGPSYNEQFF. The CDR3 DNA is TGTGCCAGCAGCTTTGGGCCGGGAGGACCCTCCTACAATGAGCAGTTCTTC.

The chain joins TRBV11-3 to TRBJ2-1; D perhaps matches TRBD2 (5 bases). Germline V gives CDR1 SGHNT, CDR2 YENEEA. V was pared by 1 base and J by 3 bases, with 10 bases between. This CDR3 has 15 amino acids. CDR3 amino acids: CASSLGRRGYNEQFF. The CDR3 nucleotides read TGTGCCAGCAGCTTAGGACGCCGGGGCTACAATGAGCAGTTCTTC.

The genes are TRBV11-2 and TRBJ1-3; unclear D gene. The CDR3 contains 15 residues. CDR1 is SGHAT and CDR2 is FQNNGV in the germline V gene. V lost 0 bases and J lost 7, with 13 bases in between. CDR3 loop: CASSLDSRGSNTIYF. DNA of the CDR3: TGTGCCAGCAGCTTAGATTCTCGGGGTTCGAACACCATATATTTT.